These T cell receptor beta chains were read from a single sample in a study of shared clonotypes between healthy human individuals. Assay used: immunoSEQ multiplex PCR; TCRdb lists only in-frame clones, some missing. Here the sample spans over 700,000 clones, over 60% being singletons. Material: memory CD4+ T cells sorted from blood. All receptors derive from a woman aged 25 to 39 in good health. The CDR3 runs from the conserved cysteine through the conserved F or W. A D gene is named only where the DNA matches it firmly. Not all rows give a size; the values are once, few, many and, for expanded clones, a class.

V,J,D,size,DNA,CDR3
TRBV6-6,TRBJ2-3,NA,many,TGTGCCAGCAGCCGATACGGGGCTCCCCTGAATACGCAGTATTTT,CASSRYGAPLNTQYF
TRBV7-9,TRBJ2-7,TRBD1,many,TGTGCCAGCAGCACTAGACAGGGCTACGAGCAGTACTTC,CASSTRQGYEQYF
TRBV5-1,TRBJ1-1,NA,NA,TGCGCCAGCAGCTTGGGAGGGGCCCGGGTTGGAACTGAAGCTTTCTTT,CASSLGGARVGTEAFF
TRBV29-1,TRBJ2-1,TRBD2,NA,TGCAGCGTTGAAGATCTTCGGGGGGAGATAGCGCCTGAGCAGTTCTTC,CSVEDLRGEIAPEQFF
TRBV6-1,TRBJ1-5,NA,NA,TGTGCCAGCAGACGGGCAATCGGAAGCAATCAGCCCCAGCATTTT,CASRRAIGSNQPQHF
TRBV7-3,TRBJ2-1,NA,NA,TGTGCCAGCAGTCTTGGACGAGACAATGAGCAGTTCTTC,CASSLGRDNEQFF
TRBV7-9,TRBJ2-7,NA,NA,TGTGCCAGCAGCTTAGGGCTTGGGGTTTCTTACGAGCAGTACTTC,CASSLGLGVSYEQYF
TRBV11-2,TRBJ2-7,NA,few,TGTGCCAGCAGCTTAGATAGATACGAGCAGTACTTC,CASSLDRYEQYF
TRBV4-2,TRBJ1-2,NA,NA,TGTGCCAGCAGCCAAGCTTTACAGGAGGTTAACTATGGCTACACCTTC,CASSQALQEVNYGYTF
TRBV5-4,TRBJ1-1,NA,NA,TGTGCCAGCAGCTTGTACAACTTCGACACTGAAGCTTTCTTT,CASSLYNFDTEAFF
TRBV28,TRBJ1-1,NA,NA,TGTGCCAGCAGTTTACCCGGGAGATCAGGCACTGAAGCTTTCTTT,CASSLPGRSGTEAFF
TRBV28,TRBJ2-4,TRBD1,NA,TGTGCCAGCAGTCCGACAGGGCAAGCCAAAAACATTCAGTACTTC,CASSPTGQAKNIQYF
TRBV11-2,TRBJ2-3,NA,NA,TGTGCCAGCAGCTTAAGAACAGATACGCAGTATTTT,CASSLRTDTQYF
TRBV6-5,TRBJ2-1,NA,NA,TGTGCCAGCAGTCGTCACCGGGAGACCTACAATGAGCAGTTCTTC,CASSRHRETYNEQFF
TRBV5-1,TRBJ2-7,TRBD2,NA,TGCGCCAGCAGTGGAGCGGGAGGCGCCTACGAGCAGTACTTC,CASSGAGGAYEQYF
TRBV19,TRBJ2-7,TRBD2,NA,TGTGCCAGTAGCCAGCTAGCGGGAGCTGGCAACGAGCAGTACTTC,CASSQLAGAGNEQYF
TRBV10-3,TRBJ1-5,TRBD1,NA,TGTGCCATCAGTGAAGACAGGGCCGGCAATCAGCCCCAGCATTTT,CAISEDRAGNQPQHF
TRBV19,TRBJ1-5,TRBD1,NA,TGTGCCAGCCATCCTTCCGGGACAGGGTATCAGCCCCAGCATTTT,CASHPSGTGYQPQHF
TRBV2,TRBJ1-5,TRBD1,once,TGTGCCAGCAGTATGGACAGGGGACATAGCAATCAGCCCCAGCATTTT,CASSMDRGHSNQPQHF
TRBV7-9,TRBJ2-7,NA,NA,TGTGCCAGCAGCTTAGTCTACAGAGGCTACGAGCAGTACTTC,CASSLVYRGYEQYF
TRBV30,TRBJ1-4,NA,NA,TGTGCCTTAGGGGAAACAGGCGTCAATGAAAAACTGTTTTTT,CALGETGVNEKLFF
TRBV6-1,TRBJ2-7,TRBD1,NA,TGTGCCAGCAGTGAGGGGACAGCCCTTGAGGAGCAGTACTTC,CASSEGTALEEQYF
TRBV28,TRBJ2-4,NA,NA,TGTGCCAGCAGCAAACCCGGCCTCCGAGGCACCAAAAACATTCAGTACTTC,CASSKPGLRGTKNIQYF
TRBV11-2,TRBJ1-1,NA,NA,TGTGCCAGCAGCTTCCAGATGGACACTGAAGCTTTCTTT,CASSFQMDTEAFF
TRBV19,TRBJ1-1,NA,NA,TGTGCCAGTAGAAGGCGAGACGGGGGAGAGATGAACACTGAAGCTTTCTTT,CASRRRDGGEMNTEAFF
TRBV5-1,TRBJ2-3,NA,few,TGCGCCAGCAGCCCGGGGACCGAGGGTGATACGCAGTATTTT,CASSPGTEGDTQYF
TRBV7-2,TRBJ2-3,TRBD2,NA,TGTGCCAGCAGCTTAGGGAGGCGGGAGTACGCAGATACGCAGTATTTT,CASSLGRREYADTQYF
TRBV27,TRBJ1-5,NA,NA,TGTGCCAGCAGTTCCGCAGGGGGCAATCAGCCCCAGCATTTT,CASSSAGGNQPQHF
TRBV28,TRBJ2-7,TRBD1,NA,TGTGCCAGCAGTTTAATGGGTGGGGTGTGGGGACAGGACTCCTACGAGCAGTACTTC,CASSLMGGVWGQDSYEQYF
TRBV29-1,TRBJ1-1,NA,few,TGCAGCGTTGAAGGTTGGGCTTTCTTT,CSVEGWAFF
TRBV7-8,TRBJ2-2,NA,few,TGTGCCAGCAGCCGTTATCCGGGACTTAACACCGGGGAGCTGTTTTTT,CASSRYPGLNTGELFF
TRBV28,TRBJ1-1,NA,NA,TGTGCCAGCAGCCTACAATTGCACAGCGTAAATTTT,CASSLQLHSVNF
TRBV6-5,TRBJ2-7,NA,NA,TGTGCCACCCATAGTGGGGACGAGCAGTACTTC,CATHSGDEQYF
TRBV5-1,TRBJ2-5,NA,once,TGCGCCAGCAGCATCACTGGCTTGGAGACCCAGTACTTC,CASSITGLETQYF
TRBV9,TRBJ1-2,NA,NA,TGTGCCAGCAGCGTCGGGACGGCCCAGGACTTTAACTATGGCTACACCTTC,CASSVGTAQDFNYGYTF
TRBV5-1,TRBJ1-1,NA,NA,TGCGCCAGCAGCCATAACACTGAAGCTTTCTTT,CASSHNTEAFF
TRBV18,TRBJ2-1,TRBD2,NA,TGTGCCAGCTCACCACCCGGGACTAGCGGTATCTCCTACAATGAGCAGTTCTTC,CASSPPGTSGISYNEQFF
TRBV2,TRBJ2-6,NA,NA,TGTGCCAGCAGTGAGCGCGCTGGGGCCAACGTCCTGACTTTC,CASSERAGANVLTF
TRBV5-4,TRBJ1-5,NA,NA,TGTGCCAGCAGCTTGGAGGAGAATCAGCCCCAGCATTTT,CASSLEENQPQHF
TRBV27,TRBJ2-7,NA,NA,TGTGCCAGCAGTTTATCGATTTTACACGAGCAGTACTTC,CASSLSILHEQYF